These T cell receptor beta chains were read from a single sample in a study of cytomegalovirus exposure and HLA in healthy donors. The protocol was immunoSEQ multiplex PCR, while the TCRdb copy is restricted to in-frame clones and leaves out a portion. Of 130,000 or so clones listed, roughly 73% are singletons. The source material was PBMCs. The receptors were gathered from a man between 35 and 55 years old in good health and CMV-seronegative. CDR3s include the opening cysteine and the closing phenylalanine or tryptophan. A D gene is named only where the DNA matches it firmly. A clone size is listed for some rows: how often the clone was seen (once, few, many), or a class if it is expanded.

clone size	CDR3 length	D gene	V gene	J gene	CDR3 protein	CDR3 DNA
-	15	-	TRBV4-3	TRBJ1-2	CASSHSDRSTYGYTF	TGCGCCAGCAGCCACTCCGACAGGAGTACCTATGGCTACACCTTC
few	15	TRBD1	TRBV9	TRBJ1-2	CASMPGTGWKYGYTF	TGTGCCAGCATGCCGGGGACAGGGTGGAAGTATGGCTACACCTTC
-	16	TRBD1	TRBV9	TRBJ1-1	CASSVARQGARSEAFF	TGTGCCAGCAGCGTTGCCAGACAGGGGGCAAGAAGTGAAGCTTTCTTT
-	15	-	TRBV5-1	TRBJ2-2	CASSLVDSYTGELFF	TGCGCCAGCAGCTTGGTGGACAGCTACACCGGGGAGCTGTTTTTT
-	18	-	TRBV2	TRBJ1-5	CASSEFLEGSISNQPQHF	TGTGCCAGCAGTGAATTTTTGGAGGGAAGTATTAGCAATCAGCCCCAGCATTTT
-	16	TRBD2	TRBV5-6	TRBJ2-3	CASSAGLAGPTDTQYF	TGTGCCAGCAGCGCCGGACTAGCGGGGCCGACAGATACGCAGTATTTT
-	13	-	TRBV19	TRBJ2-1	CASSPWPYNEQFF	TGTGCCAGTAGCCCGTGGCCCTACAATGAGCAGTTCTTC
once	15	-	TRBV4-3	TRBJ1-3	CASSQDLPPGDTIYF	TGCGCCAGCAGCCAAGATCTTCCTCCAGGTGACACCATATATTTT
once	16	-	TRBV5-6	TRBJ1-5	CASSSSFWTGNQPQHF	TGTGCCAGCAGCTCCTCATTCTGGACAGGCAATCAGCCCCAGCATTTT
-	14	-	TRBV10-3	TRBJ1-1	CAISEGAVNTEAFF	TGTGCCATCAGTGAGGGGGCCGTGAACACTGAAGCTTTCTTT
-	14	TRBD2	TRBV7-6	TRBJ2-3	CASSSSGGSDTQYF	TGTGCCAGCAGCTCTAGCGGGGGGTCAGATACGCAGTATTTT
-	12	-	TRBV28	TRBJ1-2	CASSLGGYGYTF	TGTGCCAGCAGTTTAGGCGGCTATGGCTACACCTTC
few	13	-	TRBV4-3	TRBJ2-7	CASSQGGDYEQYF	TGCGCCAGCAGCCAAGGGGGGGACTACGAGCAGTACTTC
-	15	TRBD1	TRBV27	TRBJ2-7	CASNRRTGFSYEQYF	TGTGCCAGCAATCGAAGGACAGGGTTTTCCTACGAGCAGTACTTC
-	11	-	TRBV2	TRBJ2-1	CASSAYNEQFF	TGTGCCAGCAGTGCTTACAATGAGCAGTTCTTC
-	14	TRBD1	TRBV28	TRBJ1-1	CASLKQGYSTEAFF	TGTGCCAGCCTAAAACAGGGGTATTCCACTGAAGCTTTCTTT
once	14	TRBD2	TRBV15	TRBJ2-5	CATSRAGGQETQYF	TGTGCCACCAGCAGAGCGGGGGGGCAAGAGACCCAGTACTTC
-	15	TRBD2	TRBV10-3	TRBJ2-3	CAISGNLAGAHTQYF	TGTGCCATCAGTGGAAACCTAGCGGGGGCACATACGCAGTATTTT
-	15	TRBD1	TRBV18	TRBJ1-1	CASSPQGAVNTEAFF	TGTGCCAGCTCACCACAGGGGGCGGTGAACACTGAAGCTTTCTTT
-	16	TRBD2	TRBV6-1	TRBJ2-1	CASSDQPSGGYNEQFF	TGTGCCAGCAGTGACCAGCCTAGCGGGGGTTACAATGAGCAGTTCTTC
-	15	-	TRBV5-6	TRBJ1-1	CASSEIGGGNTEAFF	TGTGCCAGCAGCGAAATCGGGGGAGGAAACACTGAAGCTTTCTTT
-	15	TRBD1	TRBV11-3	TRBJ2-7	CASSRRTGNPYEQYF	TGTGCCAGCAGTCGAAGGACAGGGAACCCCTACGAGCAGTACTTC
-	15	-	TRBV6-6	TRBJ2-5	CASSYADLNRETQYF	TGTGCCAGCAGTTACGCGGATTTGAATCGGGAGACCCAGTACTTC
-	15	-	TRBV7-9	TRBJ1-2	CASSLGSGMNYGYTF	TGTGCCAGCAGCTTAGGTTCAGGGATGAACTATGGCTACACCTTC
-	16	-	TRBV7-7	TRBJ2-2	CASSSEDRRGTGELFF	TGTGCCAGCAGCTCTGAGGACAGGCGGGGAACCGGGGAGCTGTTTTTT
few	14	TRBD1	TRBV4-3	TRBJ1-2	CASTHRGLNYGYTF	TGCGCCAGCACCCACAGGGGGCTTAACTATGGCTACACCTTC
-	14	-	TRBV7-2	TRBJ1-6	CASSLDFRDTPLHF	TGTGCCAGCAGCTTAGATTTTCGGGATACACCCCTCCACTTT
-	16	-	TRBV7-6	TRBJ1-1	CASSPVSPHQNTEAFF	TGTGCCAGCAGCCCCGTTAGCCCTCACCAGAACACTGAAGCTTTCTTT
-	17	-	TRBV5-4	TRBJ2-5	CASSWEAQKEYQETQYF	TGTGCCAGCAGCTGGGAGGCCCAGAAAGAGTACCAAGAGACCCAGTACTTC
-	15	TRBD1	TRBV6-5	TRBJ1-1	CASSRRGTENTEAFF	TGTGCCAGCAGCCGACGGGGGACAGAGAACACTGAAGCTTTCTTT
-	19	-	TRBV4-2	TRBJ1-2	CASSQDLRPGKGTNYGYTF	TGTGCCAGCAGCCAAGATCTCCGGCCAGGGAAGGGGACTAACTATGGCTACACCTTC
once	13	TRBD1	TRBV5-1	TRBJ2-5	CASSSTGTETQYF	TGCGCCAGCAGCTCGACAGGGACAGAGACCCAGTACTTC
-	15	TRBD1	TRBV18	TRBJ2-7	CASSPRTGAPEEQYF	TGTGCCAGCTCACCTAGGACAGGGGCCCCTGAGGAGCAGTACTTC
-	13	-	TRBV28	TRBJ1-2	CASTDTANYGYTF	TGTGCCAGCACCGATACAGCTAACTATGGCTACACCTTC
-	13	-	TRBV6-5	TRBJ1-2	CASSYDGVYGYTF	TGTGCCAGCAGTTACGACGGAGTGTATGGCTACACCTTC
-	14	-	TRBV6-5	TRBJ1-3	CATQRQSSGNTIYF	TGTGCCACCCAGAGACAGTCCTCTGGAAACACCATATATTTT
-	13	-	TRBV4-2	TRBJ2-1	CASSPSSYNEQFF	TGTGCCAGCAGCCCTAGCTCCTACAATGAGCAGTTCTTC